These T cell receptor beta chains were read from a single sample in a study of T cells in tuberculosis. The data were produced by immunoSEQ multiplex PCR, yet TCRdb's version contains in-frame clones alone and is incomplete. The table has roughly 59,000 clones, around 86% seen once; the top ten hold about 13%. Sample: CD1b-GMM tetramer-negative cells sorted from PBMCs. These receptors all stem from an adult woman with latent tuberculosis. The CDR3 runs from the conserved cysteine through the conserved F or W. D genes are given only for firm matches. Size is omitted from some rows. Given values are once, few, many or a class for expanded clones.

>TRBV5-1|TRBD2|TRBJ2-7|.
CASSIGLDGLYF
TGCGCCAGCAGCATCGGACTAGATGGTCTGTACTTC
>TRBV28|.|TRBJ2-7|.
CASSLGSNEQYF
TGTGCCAGCAGTTTAGGTAGCAACGAGCAGTACTTC
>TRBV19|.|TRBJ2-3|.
CASSIDLLADTQYF
TGTGCCAGTAGTATAGATCTATTGGCAGATACGCAGTATTTT
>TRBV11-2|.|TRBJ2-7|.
CASSVRDIRNYEQYF
TGTGCCAGCAGCGTCCGGGACATTCGAAACTACGAGCAGTACTTC
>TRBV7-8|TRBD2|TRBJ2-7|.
CASSDGTSPILGQYF
TGTGCCAGCAGCGATGGGACTAGCCCGATTCTGGGGCAGTACTTC
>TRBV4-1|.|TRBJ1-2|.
CASSQDNRPNYGYTF
TGCGCCAGCAGCCAAGACAACAGACCTAACTATGGCTACACCTTC
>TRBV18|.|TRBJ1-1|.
CASSPPSRGEAFF
TGTGCCAGCTCACCACCGTCGAGGGGGGAAGCTTTCTTT
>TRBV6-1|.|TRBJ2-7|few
CASSLYYEQYF
TGTGCCAGCAGTTTATACTACGAGCAGTACTTC
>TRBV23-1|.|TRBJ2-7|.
CASSLASGVSYEQYF
TGCGCCAGCAGTCTGGCTTCAGGGGTTTCCTACGAGCAGTACTTC
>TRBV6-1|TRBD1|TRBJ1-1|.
CASSVDRGMNTEAFF
TGTGCCAGCAGTGTGGACAGGGGAATGAACACTGAAGCTTTCTTT
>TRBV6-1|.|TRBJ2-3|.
CASMRVGGTTDTQYF
TGTGCCAGCATGAGGGTTGGGGGGACCACAGATACGCAGTATTTT
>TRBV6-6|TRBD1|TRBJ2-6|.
CASSTGGFSGANVLTF
TGTGCCAGCTCTACAGGGGGATTCTCTGGGGCCAACGTCCTGACTTTC
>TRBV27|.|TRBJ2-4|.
CASSPPLAKNIQYF
TGTGCCAGCAGTCCCCCTCTAGCCAAAAACATTCAGTACTTC
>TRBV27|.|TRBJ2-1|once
CASSIGTEPRNEQFF
TGTGCCAGCAGCATCGGCACCGAACCTAGGAATGAGCAGTTCTTC
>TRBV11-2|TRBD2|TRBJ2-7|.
CASSPGLAYYEQYF
TGTGCCAGCAGCCCGGGACTAGCGTACTACGAGCAGTACTTC
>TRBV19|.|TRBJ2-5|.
CASSRIGDKQETQYF
TGTGCCAGTAGTAGAATAGGGGACAAGCAAGAGACCCAGTACTTC
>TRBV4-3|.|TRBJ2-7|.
CASSQAQSYEQYF
TGCGCCAGCAGCCAAGCACAGTCCTACGAGCAGTACTTC
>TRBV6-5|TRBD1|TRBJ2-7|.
CASSYGQGIGSYEQYF
TGTGCCAGCAGTTATGGACAGGGGATAGGTTCCTACGAGCAGTACTTC
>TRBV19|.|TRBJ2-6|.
CASSDPRGFGANVLTF
TGTGCCAGTAGTGACCCCCGGGGGTTTGGAGCCAACGTCCTGACTTTC
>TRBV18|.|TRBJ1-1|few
CASSRANRAQEAFF
TGTGCCAGCTCACGGGCCAACAGGGCCCAGGAAGCTTTCTTT
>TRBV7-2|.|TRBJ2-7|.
CASSRLRGGPYEQYF
TGTGCCAGCAGCCGTCTTAGGGGCGGACCCTACGAGCAGTACTTC
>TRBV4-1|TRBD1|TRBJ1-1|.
CASSQEGRGDTEAFF
TGCGCCAGCAGCCAAGAAGGCAGGGGGGACACTGAAGCTTTCTTT
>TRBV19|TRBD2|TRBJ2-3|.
CASKSRTSRSTDTQYF
TGTGCCAGTAAAAGCCGGACTAGCCGTAGCACAGATACGCAGTATTTT
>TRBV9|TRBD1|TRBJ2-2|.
CASSPRTGGNGELFF
TGTGCCAGCAGCCCGAGGACAGGGGGGAACGGGGAGCTGTTTTTT
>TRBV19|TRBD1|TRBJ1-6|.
CASSMTRGPPLHF
TGTGCCAGTAGTATGACCAGGGGGCCACCCCTCCACTTT
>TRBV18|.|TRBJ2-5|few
CASSLKEETQYF
TGTGCCAGCTCACTCAAAGAGGAGACCCAGTACTTC
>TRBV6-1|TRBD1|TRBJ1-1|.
CASSFRDRNTEAFF
TGTGCCAGCAGTTTCCGGGACAGGAACACTGAAGCTTTCTTT
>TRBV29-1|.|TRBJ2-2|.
CSVLWTTGELFF
TGCAGCGTTCTATGGACAACCGGGGAGCTGTTTTTT
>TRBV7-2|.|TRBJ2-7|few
CASSLISWGQTYEQYF
TGTGCCAGCAGCTTAATATCGTGGGGGCAGACCTACGAGCAGTACTTC
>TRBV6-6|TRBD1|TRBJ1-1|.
CASSDRGMNTEAFF
TGTGCCAGCAGTGACAGGGGAATGAACACTGAAGCTTTCTTT
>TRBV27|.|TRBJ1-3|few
CASSSGDGNTIYF
TGTGCCAGCAGTTCAGGGGATGGAAACACCATATATTTT
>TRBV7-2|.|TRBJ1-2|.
CASSSQGKVGYTF
TGTGCCAGCAGCTCTCAGGGAAAAGTTGGCTACACCTTC
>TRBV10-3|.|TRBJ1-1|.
CAISESKGVNTEAFF
TGTGCCATCAGTGAGTCGAAGGGGGTGAACACTGAAGCTTTCTTT
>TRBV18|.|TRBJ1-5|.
CASSLGTSHNQPQHF
TGTGCCAGCTCACTCGGGACTAGCCACAATCAGCCCCAGCATTTT
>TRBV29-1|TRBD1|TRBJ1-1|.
CSVAYASGGTEAFF
TGCAGCGTTGCGTACGCTTCAGGGGGCACTGAAGCTTTCTTT
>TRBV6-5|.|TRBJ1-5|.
CASSLTAYSNQPQHF
TGTGCCAGCAGCTTGACAGCTTATAGCAATCAGCCCCAGCATTTT
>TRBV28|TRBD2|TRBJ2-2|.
CASRTYTSGGTGELFF
TGTGCCAGCAGAACCTACACTAGCGGGGGTACCGGGGAGCTGTTTTTT
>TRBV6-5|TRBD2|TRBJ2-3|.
CASGLAGVTQYF
TGTGCCAGTGGACTAGCGGGGGTTACGCAGTATTTT
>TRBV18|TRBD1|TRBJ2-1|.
CASSRDRGYNEQFF
TGTGCCAGCAGCCGGGACAGGGGATACAATGAGCAGTTCTTC
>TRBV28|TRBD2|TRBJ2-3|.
CASNERGDADTQYF
TGTGCCAGCAACGAGCGGGGGGACGCAGATACGCAGTATTTT
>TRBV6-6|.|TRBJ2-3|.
CASSPPADRTDTQYF
TGTGCCAGCAGTCCCCCGGCGGATCGGACAGATACGCAGTATTTT